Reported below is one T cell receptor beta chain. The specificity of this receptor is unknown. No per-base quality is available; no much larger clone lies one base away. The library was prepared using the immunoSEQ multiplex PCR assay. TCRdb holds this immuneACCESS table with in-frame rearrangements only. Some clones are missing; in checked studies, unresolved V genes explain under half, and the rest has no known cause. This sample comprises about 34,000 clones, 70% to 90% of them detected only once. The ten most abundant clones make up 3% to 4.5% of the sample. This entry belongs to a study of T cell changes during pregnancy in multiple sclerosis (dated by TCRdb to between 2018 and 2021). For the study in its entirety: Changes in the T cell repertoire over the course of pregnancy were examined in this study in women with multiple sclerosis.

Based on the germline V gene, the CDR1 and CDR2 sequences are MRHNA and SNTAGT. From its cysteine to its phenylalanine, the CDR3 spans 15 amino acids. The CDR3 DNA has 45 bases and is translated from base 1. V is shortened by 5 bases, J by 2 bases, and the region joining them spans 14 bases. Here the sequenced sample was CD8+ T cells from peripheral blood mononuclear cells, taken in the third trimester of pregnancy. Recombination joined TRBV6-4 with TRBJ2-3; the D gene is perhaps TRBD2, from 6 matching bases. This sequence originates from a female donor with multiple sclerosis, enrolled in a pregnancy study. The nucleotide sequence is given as TGTGCCAGCAGTCGGGACTCATCACTCACAGATACGCAGTATTTT. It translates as CASSRDSSLTDTQYF.